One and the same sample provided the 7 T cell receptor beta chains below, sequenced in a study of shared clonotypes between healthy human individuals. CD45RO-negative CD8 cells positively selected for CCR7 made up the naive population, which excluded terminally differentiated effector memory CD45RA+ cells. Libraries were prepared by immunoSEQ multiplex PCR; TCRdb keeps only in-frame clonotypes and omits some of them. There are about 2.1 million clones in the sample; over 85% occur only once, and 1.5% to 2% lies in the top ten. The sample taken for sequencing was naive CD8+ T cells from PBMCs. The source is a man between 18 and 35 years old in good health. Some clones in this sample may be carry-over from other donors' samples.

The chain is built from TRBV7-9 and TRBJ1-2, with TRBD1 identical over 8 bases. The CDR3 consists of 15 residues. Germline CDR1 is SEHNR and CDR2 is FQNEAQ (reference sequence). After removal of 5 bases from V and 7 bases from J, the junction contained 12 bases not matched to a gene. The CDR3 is CASSTRTGIDSGYTF. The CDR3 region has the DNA TGTGCCAGCAGCACACGGACAGGGATAGATAGTGGCTACACCTTC.

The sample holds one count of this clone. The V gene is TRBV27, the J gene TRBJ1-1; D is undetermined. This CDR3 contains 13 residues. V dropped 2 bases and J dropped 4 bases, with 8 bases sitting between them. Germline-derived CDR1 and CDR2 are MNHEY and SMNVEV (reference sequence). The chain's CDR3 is CASSLVFATEAFF. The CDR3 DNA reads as TGTGCCAGCAGTTTAGTGTTTGCCACTGAAGCTTTCTTT.

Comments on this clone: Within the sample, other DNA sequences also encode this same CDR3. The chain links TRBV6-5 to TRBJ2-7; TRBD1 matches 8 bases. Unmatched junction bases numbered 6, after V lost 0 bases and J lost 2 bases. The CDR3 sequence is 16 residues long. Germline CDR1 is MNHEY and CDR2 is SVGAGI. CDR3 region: CASSYSTGQVTYEQYF. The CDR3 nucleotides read TGTGCCAGCAGTTACTCGACGGGACAGGTAACCTACGAGCAGTACTTC.

The CDR3 loop reads CASSPTGHDPQETQYF. The CDR3 bases are TGTGCCAGCAGCCCGACAGGCCACGATCCTCAAGAGACCCAGTACTTC. The V and J genes are TRBV13 and TRBJ2-5; tentative D call: TRBD1 (6 bases). The ends were cut back, 5 bases at V and 2 bases at J, with 18 bases in the middle. CDR1 PRHDT and CDR2 FYEKMQ come from the germline V gene (reference sequence). This CDR3 spans 16 amino acids.

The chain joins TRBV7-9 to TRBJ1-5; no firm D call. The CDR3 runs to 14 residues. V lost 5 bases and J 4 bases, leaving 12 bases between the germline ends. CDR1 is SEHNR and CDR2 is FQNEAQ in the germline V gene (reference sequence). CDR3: CASSPAGVNQPQHF. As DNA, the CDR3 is TGTGCCAGCAGCCCAGCTGGGGTAAATCAGCCCCAGCATTTT.

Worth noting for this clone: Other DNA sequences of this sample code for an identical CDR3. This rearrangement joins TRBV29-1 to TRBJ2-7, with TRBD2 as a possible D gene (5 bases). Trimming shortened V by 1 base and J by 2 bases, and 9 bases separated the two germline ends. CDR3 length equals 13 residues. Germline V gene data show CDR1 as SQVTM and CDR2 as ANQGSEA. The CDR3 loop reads CSVEGGIPYEQYF. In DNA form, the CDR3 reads TGCAGCGTTGAAGGAGGGATCCCCTACGAGCAGTACTTC.

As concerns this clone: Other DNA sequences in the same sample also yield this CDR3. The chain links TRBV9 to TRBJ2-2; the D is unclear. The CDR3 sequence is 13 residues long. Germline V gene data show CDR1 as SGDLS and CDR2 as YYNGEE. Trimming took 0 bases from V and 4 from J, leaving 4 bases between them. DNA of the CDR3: TGTGCCAGCAGCGTAGTCACCACCGGGGAGCTGTTTTTT. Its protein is CASSVVTTGELFF.